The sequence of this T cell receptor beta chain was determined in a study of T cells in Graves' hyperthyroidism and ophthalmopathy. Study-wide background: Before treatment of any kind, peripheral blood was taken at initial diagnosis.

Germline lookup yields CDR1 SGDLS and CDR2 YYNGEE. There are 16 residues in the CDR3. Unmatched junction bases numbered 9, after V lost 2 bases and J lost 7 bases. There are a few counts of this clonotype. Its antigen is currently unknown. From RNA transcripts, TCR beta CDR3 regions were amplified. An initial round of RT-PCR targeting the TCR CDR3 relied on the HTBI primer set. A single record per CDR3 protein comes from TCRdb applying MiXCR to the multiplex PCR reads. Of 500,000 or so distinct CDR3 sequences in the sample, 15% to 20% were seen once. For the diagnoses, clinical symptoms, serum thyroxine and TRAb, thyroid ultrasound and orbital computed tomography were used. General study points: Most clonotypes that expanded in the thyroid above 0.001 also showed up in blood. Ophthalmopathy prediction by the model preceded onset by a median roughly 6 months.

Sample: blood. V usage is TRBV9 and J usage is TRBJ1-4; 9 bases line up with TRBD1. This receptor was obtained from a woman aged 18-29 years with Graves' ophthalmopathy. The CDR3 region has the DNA TGTGCCAGCAGCGTGGGTCAAACAGGGGGCTCTGAAAAACTGTTTTTT. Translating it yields CASSVGQTGGSEKLFF.